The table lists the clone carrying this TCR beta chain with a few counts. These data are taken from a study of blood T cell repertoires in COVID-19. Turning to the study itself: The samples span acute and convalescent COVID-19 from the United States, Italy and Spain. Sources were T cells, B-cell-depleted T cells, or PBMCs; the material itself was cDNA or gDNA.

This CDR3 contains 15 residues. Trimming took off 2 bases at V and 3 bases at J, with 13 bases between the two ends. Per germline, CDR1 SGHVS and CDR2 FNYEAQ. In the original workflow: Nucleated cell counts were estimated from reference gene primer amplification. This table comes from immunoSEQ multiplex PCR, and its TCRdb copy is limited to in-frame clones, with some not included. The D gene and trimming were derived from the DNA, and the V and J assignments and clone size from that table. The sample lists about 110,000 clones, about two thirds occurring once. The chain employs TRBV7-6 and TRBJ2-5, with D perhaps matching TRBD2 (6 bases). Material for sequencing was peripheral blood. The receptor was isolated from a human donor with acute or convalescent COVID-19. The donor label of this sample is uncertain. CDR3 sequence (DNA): TGTGCCAGCAGCTTACAACTAGCCCAAAAAGAGACCCAGTACTTC. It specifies CASSLQLAQKETQYF.